A selection of T cell receptor beta chains follows, all from one sample in a study of blood T cell repertoires in COVID-19. Clones were sequenced by immunoSEQ multiplex PCR, and TCRdb holds only the in-frame ones, with some missing. The sample contains roughly 250,000 clones, around four fifths of which appear only once. The source material was peripheral blood. Receptors originate from a woman aged 40-49 years with active or convalescent COVID-19. The CDR3 runs from the conserved cysteine through the conserved F or W. D genes are given only for firm matches. The size field is filled for only some rows; it gives once, few, many or a size class.

cdr3_length: 14; j_call: TRBJ1-1; clone_size: NA; v_call: TRBV6-5; d_call: TRBD1; cdr3_nt: TGTGCCGTCGGAGAGGACAGGGGGAGCACTGAAGCTTTCTTT; cdr3_aa: CAVGEDRGSTEAFF
cdr3_length: 16; j_call: TRBJ1-2; clone_size: NA; v_call: TRBV19; d_call: TRBD1; cdr3_nt: TGTGCCAGTAGTATGACAGGGTACGGGCCTAACTATGGCTACACCTTC; cdr3_aa: CASSMTGYGPNYGYTF
cdr3_length: 15; j_call: TRBJ2-1; clone_size: NA; v_call: TRBV3-1/TRBV3-2; d_call: TRBD2; cdr3_nt: TGTGCCAGCAGCCAAGTAACGGGACTAGCTGTTGAGCAGTTCTTC; cdr3_aa: CASSQVTGLAVEQFF
cdr3_length: 15; j_call: TRBJ2-3; clone_size: NA; v_call: TRBV5-6; d_call: NA; cdr3_nt: TGTGCCAGCAGCTTCTTCACTACCTCGGGAGATACGCAGTATTTT; cdr3_aa: CASSFFTTSGDTQYF
cdr3_length: 14; j_call: TRBJ1-1; clone_size: NA; v_call: TRBV10-2; d_call: NA; cdr3_nt: TGCGCCAGCACTTCAACGGGTACAGGCACTGAAGCTTTCTTT; cdr3_aa: CASTSTGTGTEAFF
cdr3_length: 18; j_call: TRBJ2-3; clone_size: few; v_call: TRBV9; d_call: TRBD2; cdr3_nt: TGTGCCAGCAGCGTAGTCCCCCGGGGAGGGGAGGGCACAGATACGCAGTATTTT; cdr3_aa: CASSVVPRGGEGTDTQYF
cdr3_length: 15; j_call: TRBJ2-1; clone_size: NA; v_call: TRBV28; d_call: TRBD1; cdr3_nt: TGTGCCACCGTCGCGACAGGGCTGTTTCACGATGAGCAGTTCTTC; cdr3_aa: CATVATGLFHDEQFF
cdr3_length: 12; j_call: TRBJ1-2; clone_size: few; v_call: TRBV28; d_call: NA; cdr3_nt: TGTGCCAGTGAACAAACTAACTATGGCTACACCTTC; cdr3_aa: CASEQTNYGYTF
cdr3_length: 13; j_call: TRBJ1-5; clone_size: NA; v_call: TRBV19; d_call: NA; cdr3_nt: TGTGCCAGTAGGGGACTTGGCAATCAGCCCCAGCATTTT; cdr3_aa: CASRGLGNQPQHF
cdr3_length: 11; j_call: TRBJ1-1; clone_size: few; v_call: TRBV29-1; d_call: NA; cdr3_nt: TGCAGCGTTCAACGCGGGAATGAAGCTTTCTTT; cdr3_aa: CSVQRGNEAFF
cdr3_length: 13; j_call: TRBJ2-5; clone_size: NA; v_call: TRBV28; d_call: TRBD2; cdr3_nt: TGTGCCAGCCGGAGCGGGGGCCAAGAGACCCAGTACTTC; cdr3_aa: CASRSGGQETQYF
cdr3_length: 12; j_call: TRBJ1-2; clone_size: NA; v_call: TRBV29-1; d_call: NA; cdr3_nt: TGCAGCGTTGATCCCCGGGTTGAGGGCTACACCTTC; cdr3_aa: CSVDPRVEGYTF
cdr3_length: 13; j_call: TRBJ2-1; clone_size: once; v_call: TRBV24-1; d_call: TRBD1; cdr3_nt: TGTGCCACCATTTCGGACAGGGACAATGAGCAGTTCTTC; cdr3_aa: CATISDRDNEQFF
cdr3_length: 16; j_call: TRBJ2-1; clone_size: NA; v_call: TRBV5-1; d_call: TRBD2; cdr3_nt: TGCGCCAGCAGCTTGGAGGTTAGCGGGGGGAGCAATGAGCAGTTCTTC; cdr3_aa: CASSLEVSGGSNEQFF
cdr3_length: 15; j_call: TRBJ1-1; clone_size: NA; v_call: TRBV4-2; d_call: NA; cdr3_nt: TGTGCCAGCAGCCAATACACCCGGGGAGACACTGAAGCTTTCTTT; cdr3_aa: CASSQYTRGDTEAFF
cdr3_length: 16; j_call: TRBJ2-3; clone_size: NA; v_call: TRBV4-1; d_call: NA; cdr3_nt: TGCGCCAGCAGCCAAGATGTAAGGGGGGGCCCAGATACGCAGTATTTT; cdr3_aa: CASSQDVRGGPDTQYF
cdr3_length: 15; j_call: TRBJ2-5; clone_size: NA; v_call: TRBV5-5; d_call: TRBD2; cdr3_nt: TGTGCCAGCAGCTTGAGGCTAGCGGGGGGGGAGACCCAGTACTTC; cdr3_aa: CASSLRLAGGETQYF